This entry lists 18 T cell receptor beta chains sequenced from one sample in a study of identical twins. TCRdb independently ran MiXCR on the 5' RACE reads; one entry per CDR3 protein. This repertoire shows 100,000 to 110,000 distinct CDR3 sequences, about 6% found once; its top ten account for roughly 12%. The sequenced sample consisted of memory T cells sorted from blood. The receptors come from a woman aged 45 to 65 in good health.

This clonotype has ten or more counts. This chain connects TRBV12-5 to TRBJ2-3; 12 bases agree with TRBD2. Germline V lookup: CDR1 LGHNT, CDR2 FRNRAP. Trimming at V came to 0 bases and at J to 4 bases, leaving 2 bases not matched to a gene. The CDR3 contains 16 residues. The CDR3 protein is CASGLVLAGGADTQYF. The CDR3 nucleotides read TGTGCTAGTGGTTTGGTACTAGCGGGAGGAGCAGATACGCAGTATTTT.

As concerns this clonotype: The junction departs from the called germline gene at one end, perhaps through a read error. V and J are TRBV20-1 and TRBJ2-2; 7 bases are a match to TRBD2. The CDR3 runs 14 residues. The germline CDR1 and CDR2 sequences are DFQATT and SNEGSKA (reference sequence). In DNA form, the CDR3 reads TGCAGTGCCCAAGGAGCGGGATTAGCCGGGGAGCTGTATTTT. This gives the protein CSAQGAGLAGELYF.

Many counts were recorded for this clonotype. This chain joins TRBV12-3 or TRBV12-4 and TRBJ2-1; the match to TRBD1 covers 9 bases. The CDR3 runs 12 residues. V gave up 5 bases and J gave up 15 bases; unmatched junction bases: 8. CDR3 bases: TGTGCCAGCAGTCTCGGGACAGGGAGCTGGTTCTTC. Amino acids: CASSLGTGSWFF.

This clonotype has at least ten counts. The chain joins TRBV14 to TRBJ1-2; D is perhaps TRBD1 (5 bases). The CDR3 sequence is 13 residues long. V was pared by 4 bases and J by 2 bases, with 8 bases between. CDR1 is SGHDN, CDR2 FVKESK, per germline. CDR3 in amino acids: CASSPGGNYGYTF. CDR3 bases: TGTGCCAGCAGCCCCGGGGGGAACTATGGCTACACCTTC.

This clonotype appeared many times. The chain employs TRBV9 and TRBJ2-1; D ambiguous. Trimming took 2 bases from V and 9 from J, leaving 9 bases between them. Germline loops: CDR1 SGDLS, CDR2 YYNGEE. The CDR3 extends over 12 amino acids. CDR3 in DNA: TGTGCCAGCAGCGTGGATAGCAGTGAGCAGTTCTTC. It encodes CASSVDSSEQFF. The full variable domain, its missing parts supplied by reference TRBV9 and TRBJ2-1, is DSGVTQTPKHLITATGQRVTLRCSPRSGDLSVYWYQQSLDQGLQFLIQYYNGEERAKGNILERFSAQQFPDLHSELNLSSLELGDSALYFCASSVDSSEQFFGPGTRLTVL.

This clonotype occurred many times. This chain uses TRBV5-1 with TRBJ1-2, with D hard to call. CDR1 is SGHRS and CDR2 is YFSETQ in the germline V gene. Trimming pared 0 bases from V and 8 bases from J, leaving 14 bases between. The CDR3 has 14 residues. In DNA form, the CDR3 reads TGCGCCAGCAGCTTGGCCGAACAGTACACAGGCTACACCTTC. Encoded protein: CASSLAEQYTGYTF.

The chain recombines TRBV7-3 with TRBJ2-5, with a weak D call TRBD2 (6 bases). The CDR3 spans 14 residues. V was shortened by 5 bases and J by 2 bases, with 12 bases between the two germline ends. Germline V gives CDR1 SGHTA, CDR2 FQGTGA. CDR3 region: CASSGGSLQETQYF. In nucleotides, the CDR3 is TGTGCCAGCAGCGGGGGGAGCTTACAAGAGACCCAGTACTTC. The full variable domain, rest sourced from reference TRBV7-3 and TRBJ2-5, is GAGVSQTPSNKVTEKGKYVELRCDPISGHTALYWYRQSLGQGPEFLIYFQGTGAADDSGLPNDRFFAVRPEGSVSTLKIQRTERGDSAVYLCASSGGSLQETQYFGPGTRLLVL.

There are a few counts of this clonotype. The CDR3 protein is CASFSGQSYNEQFF. As DNA, the CDR3 is TGCGCCAGCTTCTCGGGACAGAGCTACAATGAGCAGTTCTTC. The V and J genes are TRBV5-1 and TRBJ2-1; 7 nucleotides match TRBD1. Per germline, CDR1 SGHRS and CDR2 YFSETQ. The CDR3 is 14 residues long. J lost 3 bases, V lost 7 bases, and 7 bases had no gene match.

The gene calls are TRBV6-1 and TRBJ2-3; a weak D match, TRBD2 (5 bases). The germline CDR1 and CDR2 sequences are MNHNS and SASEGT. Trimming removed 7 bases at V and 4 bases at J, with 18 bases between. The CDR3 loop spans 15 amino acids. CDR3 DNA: TGTGCCAGCACCGCGACTACCTCAAGAGCAGATACGCAGTATTTT. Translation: CASTATTSRADTQYF.

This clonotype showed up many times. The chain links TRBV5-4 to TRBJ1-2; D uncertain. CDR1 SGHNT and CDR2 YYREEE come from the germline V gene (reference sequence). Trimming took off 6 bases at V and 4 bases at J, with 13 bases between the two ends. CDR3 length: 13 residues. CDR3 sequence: CASNNGTTYGYTF. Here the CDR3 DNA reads TGTGCCAGCAACAACGGAACGACCTATGGCTACACCTTC.

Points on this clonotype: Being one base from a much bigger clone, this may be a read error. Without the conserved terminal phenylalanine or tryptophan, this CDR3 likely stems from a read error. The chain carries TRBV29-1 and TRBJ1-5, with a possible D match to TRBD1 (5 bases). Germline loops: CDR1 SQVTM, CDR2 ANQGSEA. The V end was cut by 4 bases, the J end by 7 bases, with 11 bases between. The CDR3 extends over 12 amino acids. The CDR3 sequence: CSVAGGGQPQHI. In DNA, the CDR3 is TGCAGCGTTGCGGGGGGTGGGCAGCCCCAGCATATT.

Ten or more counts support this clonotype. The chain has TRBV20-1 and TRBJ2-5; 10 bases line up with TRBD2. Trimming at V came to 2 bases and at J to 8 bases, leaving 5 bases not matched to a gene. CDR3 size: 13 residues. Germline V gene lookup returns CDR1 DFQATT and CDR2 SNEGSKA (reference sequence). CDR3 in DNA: TGCAGTGCTAGACTGACTAGCGGGTTCACCCAGTACTTC. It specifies CSARLTSGFTQYF.

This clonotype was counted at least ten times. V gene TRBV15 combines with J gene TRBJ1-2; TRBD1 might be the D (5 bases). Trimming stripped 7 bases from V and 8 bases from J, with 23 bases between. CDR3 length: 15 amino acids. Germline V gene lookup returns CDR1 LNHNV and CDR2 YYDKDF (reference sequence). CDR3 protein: CATTQSGAFPAGYTF. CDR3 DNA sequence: TGTGCCACCACCCAGAGTGGGGCCTTTCCGGCGGGCTACACCTTC.

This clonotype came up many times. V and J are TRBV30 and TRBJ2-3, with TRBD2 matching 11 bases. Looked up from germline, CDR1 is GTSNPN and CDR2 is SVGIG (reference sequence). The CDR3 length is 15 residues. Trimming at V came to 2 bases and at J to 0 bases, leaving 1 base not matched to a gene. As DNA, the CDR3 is TGTGCCTGGAGTTGGACTAGCGGGAGCACAGATACGCAGTATTTT. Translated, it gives CAWSWTSGSTDTQYF.

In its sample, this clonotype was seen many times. As DNA, the CDR3 is TGCAGTGCTAGAGATCTCAACAATGAGCAGTTCTTC. Amino acid sequence: CSARDLNNEQFF. The gene calls are TRBV20-1 and TRBJ2-1; the D is unclear. This CDR3 contains 12 residues. Germline V gene data show CDR1 as DFQATT and CDR2 as SNEGSKA (reference sequence). V lost 0 bases to trimming and J lost 5 bases, with 5 bases between them.

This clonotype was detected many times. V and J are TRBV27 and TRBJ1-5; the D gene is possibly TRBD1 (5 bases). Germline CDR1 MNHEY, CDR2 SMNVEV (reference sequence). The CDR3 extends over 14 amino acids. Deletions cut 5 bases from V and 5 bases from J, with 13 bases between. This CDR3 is CASSPGFVDQPQHF. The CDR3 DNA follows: TGTGCCAGCAGTCCAGGGTTTGTGGATCAGCCCCAGCATTTT.

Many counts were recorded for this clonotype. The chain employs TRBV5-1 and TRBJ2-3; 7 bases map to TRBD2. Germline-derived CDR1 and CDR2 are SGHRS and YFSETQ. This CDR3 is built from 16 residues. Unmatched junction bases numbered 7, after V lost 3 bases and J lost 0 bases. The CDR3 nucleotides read TGCGCCAGCAGCTGGGGAGCGGGAACAAGCACAGATACGCAGTATTTT. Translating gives CASSWGAGTSTDTQYF.

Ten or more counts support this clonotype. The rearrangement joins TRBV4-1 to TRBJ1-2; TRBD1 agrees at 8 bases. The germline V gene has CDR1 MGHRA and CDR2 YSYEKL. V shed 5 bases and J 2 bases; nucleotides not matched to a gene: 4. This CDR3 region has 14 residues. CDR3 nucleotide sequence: TGCGCCAGCAGCTACCGACAGGGGAACTATGGCTACACCTTC. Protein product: CASSYRQGNYGYTF.